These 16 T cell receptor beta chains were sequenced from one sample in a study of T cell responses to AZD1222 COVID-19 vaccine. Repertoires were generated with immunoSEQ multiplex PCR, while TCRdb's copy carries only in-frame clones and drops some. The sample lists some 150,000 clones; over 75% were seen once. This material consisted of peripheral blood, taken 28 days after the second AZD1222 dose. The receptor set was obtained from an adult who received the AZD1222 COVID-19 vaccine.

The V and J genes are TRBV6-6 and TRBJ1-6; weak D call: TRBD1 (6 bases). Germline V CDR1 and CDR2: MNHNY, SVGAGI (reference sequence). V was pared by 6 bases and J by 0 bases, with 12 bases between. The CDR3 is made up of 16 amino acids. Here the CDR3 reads CASSLGQSSYNSPLHF. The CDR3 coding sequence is TGTGCCAGCAGCCTCGGACAGAGCTCCTATAATTCACCCCTCCACTTT.

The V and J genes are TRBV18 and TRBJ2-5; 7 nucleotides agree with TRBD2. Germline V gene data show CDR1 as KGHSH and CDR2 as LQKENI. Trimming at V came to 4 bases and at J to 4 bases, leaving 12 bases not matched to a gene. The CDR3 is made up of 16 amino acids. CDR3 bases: TGTGCCAGCTCACTGCGACATAGGACTAGTAGAGAGACCCAGTACTTC. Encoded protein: CASSLRHRTSRETQYF.

The CDR3 reads CASSHGLNVADTQYF. The CDR3 DNA sequence: TGTGCCAGCAGTCACGGACTCAATGTGGCAGATACGCAGTATTTT. This rearrangement joins TRBV27 to TRBJ2-3; D may be TRBD2 (5 bases). V was pared by 5 bases and J by 4 bases, with 16 bases between. Per germline, CDR1 MNHEY and CDR2 SMNVEV (reference sequence). This CDR3 spans 15 amino acids.

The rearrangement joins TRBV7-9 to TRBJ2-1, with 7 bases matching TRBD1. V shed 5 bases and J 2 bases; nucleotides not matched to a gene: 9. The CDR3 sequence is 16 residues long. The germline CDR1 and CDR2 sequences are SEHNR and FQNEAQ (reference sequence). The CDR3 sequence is CASSTRTGATYNEQFF. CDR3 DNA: TGTGCCAGCAGCACCCGGACAGGCGCCACCTACAATGAGCAGTTCTTC. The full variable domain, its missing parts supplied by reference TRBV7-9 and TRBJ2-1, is DTGVSQNPRHKITKRGQNVTFRCDPISEHNRLYWYRQTLGQGPEFLTYFQNEAQLEKSRLLSDRFSAERPKGSFSTLEIQRTEQGDSAMYLCASSTRTGATYNEQFFGPGTRLTVL.

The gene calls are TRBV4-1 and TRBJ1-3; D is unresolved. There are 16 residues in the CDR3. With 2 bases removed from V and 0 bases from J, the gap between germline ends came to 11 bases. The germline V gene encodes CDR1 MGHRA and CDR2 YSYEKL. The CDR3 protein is CASSQSQSFSGNTIYF. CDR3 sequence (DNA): TGCGCCAGCAGCCAATCCCAGTCTTTCTCTGGAAACACCATATATTTT.

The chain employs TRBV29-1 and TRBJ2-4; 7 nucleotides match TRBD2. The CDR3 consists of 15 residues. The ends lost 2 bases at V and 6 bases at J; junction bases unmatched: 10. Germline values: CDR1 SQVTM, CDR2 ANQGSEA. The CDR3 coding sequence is TGCAGCGTTGAATCTAACTCGGGAGGATTAAACATTCAGTACTTC. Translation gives CSVESNSGGLNIQYF.

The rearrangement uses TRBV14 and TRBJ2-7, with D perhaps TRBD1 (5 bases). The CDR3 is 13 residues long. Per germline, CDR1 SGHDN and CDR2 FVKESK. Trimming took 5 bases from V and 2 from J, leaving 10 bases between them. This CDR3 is CASSRTGAYEQYF. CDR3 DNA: TGTGCCAGCAGCAGAACAGGAGCCTACGAGCAGTACTTC. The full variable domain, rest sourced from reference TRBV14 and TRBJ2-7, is EAGVTQFPSHSVIEKGQTVTLRCDPISGHDNLYWYRRVMGKEIKFLLHFVKESKQDESGMPNNRFLAERTGGTYSTLKVQPAELEDSGVYFCASSRTGAYEQYFGPGTRLTVT.

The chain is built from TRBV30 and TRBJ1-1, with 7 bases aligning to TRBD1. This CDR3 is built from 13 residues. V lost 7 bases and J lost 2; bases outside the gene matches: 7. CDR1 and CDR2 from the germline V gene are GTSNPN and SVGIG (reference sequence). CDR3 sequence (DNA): TGTGCCTCGAGGGGGGACAGTAACACTGAAGCTTTCTTT. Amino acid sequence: CASRGDSNTEAFF.

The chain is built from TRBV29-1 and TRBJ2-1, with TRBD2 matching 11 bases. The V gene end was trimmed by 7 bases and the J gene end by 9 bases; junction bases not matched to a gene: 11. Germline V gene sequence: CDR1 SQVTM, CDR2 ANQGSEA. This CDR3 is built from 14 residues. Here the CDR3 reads CSDTLAGGPAEQFF. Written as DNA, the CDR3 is TGCAGCGACACTTTAGCGGGAGGGCCAGCTGAGCAGTTCTTC.

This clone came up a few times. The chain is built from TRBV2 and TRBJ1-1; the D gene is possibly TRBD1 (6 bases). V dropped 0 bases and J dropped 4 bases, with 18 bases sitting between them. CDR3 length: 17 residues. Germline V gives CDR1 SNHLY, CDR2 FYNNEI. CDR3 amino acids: CASSEAPGAGGGTEAFF. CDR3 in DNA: TGTGCCAGCAGTGAAGCGCCGGGGGCCGGGGGAGGCACTGAAGCTTTCTTT.

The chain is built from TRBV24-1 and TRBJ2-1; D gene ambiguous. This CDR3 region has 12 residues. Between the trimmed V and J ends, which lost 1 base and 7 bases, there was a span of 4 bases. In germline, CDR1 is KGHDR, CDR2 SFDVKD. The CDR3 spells CATSDLGNEQFF. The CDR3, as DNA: TGTGCCACCAGTGATTTAGGGAATGAGCAGTTCTTC.

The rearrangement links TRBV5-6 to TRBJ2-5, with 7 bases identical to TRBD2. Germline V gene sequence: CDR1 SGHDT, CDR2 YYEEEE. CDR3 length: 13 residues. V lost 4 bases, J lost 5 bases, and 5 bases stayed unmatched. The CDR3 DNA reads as TGTGCCAGCAGCACCGCGGGAGTCGAGACCCAGTACTTC. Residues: CASSTAGVETQYF.

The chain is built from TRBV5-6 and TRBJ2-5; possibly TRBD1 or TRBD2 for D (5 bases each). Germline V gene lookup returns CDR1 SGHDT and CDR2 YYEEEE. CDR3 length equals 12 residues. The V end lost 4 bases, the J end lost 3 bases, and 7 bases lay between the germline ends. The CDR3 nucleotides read TGTGCCAGCAGCCTGGGGGAAGAGACCCAGTACTTC. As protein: CASSLGEETQYF.

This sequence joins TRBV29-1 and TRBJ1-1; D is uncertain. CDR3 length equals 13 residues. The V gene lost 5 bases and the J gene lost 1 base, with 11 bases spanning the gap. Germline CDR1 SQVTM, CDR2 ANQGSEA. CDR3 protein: CSVWRPENTEAFF. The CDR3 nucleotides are TGCAGCGTTTGGCGGCCGGAGAACACTGAAGCTTTCTTT.

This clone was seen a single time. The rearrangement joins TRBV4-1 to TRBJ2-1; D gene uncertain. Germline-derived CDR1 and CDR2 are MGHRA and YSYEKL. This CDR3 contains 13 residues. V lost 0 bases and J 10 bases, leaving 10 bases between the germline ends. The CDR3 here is CASSQDPSPEQFF. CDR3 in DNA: TGCGCCAGCAGCCAAGATCCCAGCCCCGAGCAGTTCTTC.

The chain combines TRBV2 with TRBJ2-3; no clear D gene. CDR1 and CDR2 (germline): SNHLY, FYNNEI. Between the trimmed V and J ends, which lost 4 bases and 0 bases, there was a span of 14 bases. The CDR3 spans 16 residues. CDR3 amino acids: CASSAPFQGSTDTQYF. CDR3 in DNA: TGTGCCAGCAGTGCCCCGTTCCAAGGGAGCACAGATACGCAGTATTTT. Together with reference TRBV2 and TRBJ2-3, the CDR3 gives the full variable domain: EPEVTQTPSHQVTQMGQEVILRCVPISNHLYFYWYRQILGQKVEFLVSFYNNEISEKSEIFDDQFSVERPDGSNFTLKIRSTKLEDSAMYFCASSAPFQGSTDTQYFGPGTRLTVL.